This is a list of T cell receptor beta chains from one sample in a study of blood T cell repertoires in COVID-19. Repertoires were generated with immunoSEQ multiplex PCR, while TCRdb's copy carries only in-frame clones and drops some. The table has about 190,000 clones, around 85% seen once; the top ten hold 9.5% to 15%. The sequenced material came from peripheral blood. The receptors here all came from a woman in her forties or fifties with acute or convalescent COVID-19. Each CDR3 is given with its conserved first and last residue. A D gene is named only where the DNA matches it firmly. Clone size appears in some rows only: once, few, many, or a class for an expanded clone.

length	D	V	J	size	DNA	CDR3
15	TRBD1	TRBV19	TRBJ1-2	NA	TGTGCCAGTAGTACCCCAGGGGGCTTCAACTATGGCTACACCTTC	CASSTPGGFNYGYTF
16	NA	TRBV18	TRBJ2-2	NA	TGTGCCAGCTCACCAGACCACCAGGGCAACACCGGGGAGCTGTTTTTT	CASSPDHQGNTGELFF
16	NA	TRBV7-6	TRBJ2-5	NA	TGTGCCAGCGGCGGGTCGGGACTCGTTTCCGGGGAGACCCAGTACTTC	CASGGSGLVSGETQYF
12	NA	TRBV19	TRBJ2-7	once	TGTGCCAGTAGTAAGGGGGTCTACGAGCAGTACTTC	CASSKGVYEQYF
19	NA	TRBV19	TRBJ1-1	NA	TGTGCCAGTAGTATTTCGAGGATCAACGGCCAGCCATTTAACACTGAAGCTTTCTTT	CASSISRINGQPFNTEAFF
14	NA	TRBV5-6	TRBJ2-1	once	TGTGCCAGCGGCGAACGAAATAGGGGGAATGAGCAGTTCTTC	CASGERNRGNEQFF
15	NA	TRBV5-4	TRBJ1-2	NA	TGTGCCAGCAGCCCAGTTTTGGACAGTAACTATGGCTACACCTTC	CASSPVLDSNYGYTF
16	NA	TRBV7-7	TRBJ2-2	NA	TGTGCTAGCAGCTTAGCGTGGGGGGCGAACACCGGGGAGCTGTTTTTT	CASSLAWGANTGELFF
14	NA	TRBV7-9	TRBJ1-6	once	TGTGCCAGCAGTCTAGACAGCCTAAATTCACCCCTCCACTTT	CASSLDSLNSPLHF
14	TRBD1	TRBV7-9	TRBJ1-1	NA	TGTGCCAGCAGCCCGGACAGGGGAAAAACTGAAGCTTTCTTT	CASSPDRGKTEAFF
15	TRBD2	TRBV7-6	TRBJ2-2	NA	TGTGCCAGCAGCGACAGCGGGATCGGCACCGGGGAGCTGTTTTTT	CASSDSGIGTGELFF
14	TRBD2	TRBV2	TRBJ2-7	NA	TGTGCCAGCAGTGAAGGGACTAGAGTTTCCGAGCAGTACTTC	CASSEGTRVSEQYF
15	NA	TRBV5-8	TRBJ1-5	many	TGTGCCAGCAGCTTGTTTTACGGGGAAGATCAGCCCCAGCATTTT	CASSLFYGEDQPQHF
18	TRBD1	TRBV11-2	TRBJ2-7	NA	TGTGCCAGCAGCCGTGGGACAGGGGGTTTTCGGGTTACCTACGAGCAGTACTTC	CASSRGTGGFRVTYEQYF
15	TRBD2	TRBV3-1/TRBV3-2	TRBJ2-1	NA	TGTGCCAGCAGCCTTCGACTAGCGGGCCTCAATGAGCAGTTCTTC	CASSLRLAGLNEQFF
16	TRBD2	TRBV7-8	TRBJ2-3	NA	TGTGCCAGCAGCTCTCTGGGTAGCGGGAGAACAGATACGCAGTATTTT	CASSSLGSGRTDTQYF
13	NA	TRBV2	TRBJ1-5	NA	TGTGCCAGCAGTATAAATAGCAATCAGCCCCAGCATTTT	CASSINSNQPQHF
16	TRBD1	TRBV3-1/TRBV3-2	TRBJ1-2	NA	TGTGCCAGCAGCCGAACCCCTCAGGGGGGCGGCTATGGCTACACCTTC	CASSRTPQGGGYGYTF
15	NA	TRBV18	TRBJ2-3	once	TGTGCCAGCTCACCCGCCTGGAGGGGCACAGATACGCAGTATTTT	CASSPAWRGTDTQYF
17	NA	TRBV27	TRBJ2-1	NA	TGTGCCAGCAGTTTAAGAGGTAGCGGAGGCCCCTACAATGAGCAGTTCTTC	CASSLRGSGGPYNEQFF
13	NA	TRBV6-5	TRBJ1-5	NA	TGTGCCAGCAGTTCGGAGGCCAATCAGCCCCAGCATTTT	CASSSEANQPQHF
15	TRBD1	TRBV18	TRBJ2-3	NA	TGTGCCAGCTCAGCAGGGACAGGTCACACAGATACGCAGTATTTT	CASSAGTGHTDTQYF
15	NA	TRBV5-5	TRBJ1-4	NA	TGTGCCAGCAGCTTGTGGCCAGGTTCGAATGAAAAACTGTTTTTT	CASSLWPGSNEKLFF
13	TRBD2	TRBV6-2/TRBV6-3	TRBJ2-5	NA	TGTGCCAGCAGTGCACTAGCGTGGGAGACCCAGTACTTC	CASSALAWETQYF
15	NA	TRBV10-3	TRBJ2-7	NA	TGTGCCATCAGTGAGTCCTACAGGGAGTCCTACGAGCAGTACTTC	CAISESYRESYEQYF
15	NA	TRBV28	TRBJ1-2	NA	TGTGCCAGCAGTTTATTCGGGATTCTTAACTATGGCTACACCTTC	CASSLFGILNYGYTF
16	NA	TRBV4-3	TRBJ2-2	NA	TGCGCCAGCAGCCAAGACGGGGAGCGGGACACCGGGGAGCTGTTTTTT	CASSQDGERDTGELFF
13	NA	TRBV11-2	TRBJ1-2	NA	TGTGCCAGCAGCCCCGACAGCCTCTATGGCTACACCTTC	CASSPDSLYGYTF
14	NA	TRBV7-2	TRBJ2-2	NA	TGTGCCAGCAGCCCCGCCAGGGCCACCGGGGAGCTGTTTTTT	CASSPARATGELFF
12	NA	TRBV12-3/TRBV12-4	TRBJ1-2	NA	TGTGCCAGCAGTGACAGCTCCAACGGCTACACCTTC	CASSDSSNGYTF
13	NA	TRBV6-6	TRBJ1-1	NA	TGTGCCAGCAGGTTACAGGGAAACACTGAAGCTTTCTTT	CASRLQGNTEAFF
16	TRBD1	TRBV4-3	TRBJ2-7	NA	TGCGCCAGCAGCCAAGATAGGACAGGAAGCTCCTACGAGCAGTACTTC	CASSQDRTGSSYEQYF
14	NA	TRBV7-8	TRBJ2-1	once	TGTGCCAGCAGCACACGAAACAGGGCCAATGAGCAGTTCTTC	CASSTRNRANEQFF
20	TRBD1	TRBV9	TRBJ1-4	NA	TGTGCCAGCAGCGCGACGGGGACAGGGGGCGTGTGGCCAACTAATGAAAAACTGTTTTTT	CASSATGTGGVWPTNEKLFF
15	NA	TRBV19	TRBJ2-3	NA	TGTGCCAGTAGACAAAGCGGAATGAACACAGATACGCAGTATTTT	CASRQSGMNTDTQYF
13	NA	TRBV5-4	TRBJ2-5	few	TGTGCCAGCAGCTTAGGGGCCGGAGAGACCCAGTACTTC	CASSLGAGETQYF
15	NA	TRBV5-1	TRBJ2-3	NA	TGCGCCAGCAGCTTAGGCGGACTAACCACAGATACGCAGTATTTT	CASSLGGLTTDTQYF
14	NA	TRBV20-1	TRBJ1-5	NA	TGCAGTGCTAGTCTCTCGCAGGGGAATCAGCCCCAGCATTTT	CSASLSQGNQPQHF
17	NA	TRBV28	TRBJ1-2	NA	TGTGCCAGCAGTTCCTACCTTCGGGGAGTGGAAGGCTATGGCTACACCTTC	CASSSYLRGVEGYGYTF
15	NA	TRBV13	TRBJ1-2	few	TGTGCCAGCAGCTTCTCGGACAGAGCTAACTATGGCTACACCTTC	CASSFSDRANYGYTF
18	NA	TRBV5-1	TRBJ2-2	NA	TGCGCCAGCAACTATTTTTCGATCGGGTCCGCGATGACCGGGGAGCTGTTTTTT	CASNYFSIGSAMTGELFF
13	NA	TRBV5-5	TRBJ2-7	NA	TGTGCCAGCTGGTCTGGGAGCTCCTACGAGCAGTACTTC	CASWSGSSYEQYF